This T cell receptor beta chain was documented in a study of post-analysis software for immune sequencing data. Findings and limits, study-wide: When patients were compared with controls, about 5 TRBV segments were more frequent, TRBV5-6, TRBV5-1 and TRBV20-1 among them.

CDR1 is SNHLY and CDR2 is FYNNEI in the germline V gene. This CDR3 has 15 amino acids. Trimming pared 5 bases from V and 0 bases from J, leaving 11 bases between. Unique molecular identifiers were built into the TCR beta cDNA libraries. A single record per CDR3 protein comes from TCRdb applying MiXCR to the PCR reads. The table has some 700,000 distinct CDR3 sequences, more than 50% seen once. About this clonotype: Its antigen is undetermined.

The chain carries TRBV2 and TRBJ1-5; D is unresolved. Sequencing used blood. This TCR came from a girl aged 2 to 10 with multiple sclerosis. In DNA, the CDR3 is TGTGCCAGCAGTCCTCCGGGCCTTAGCAATCAGCCCCAGCATTTT. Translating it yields CASSPPGLSNQPQHF.